This T cell receptor beta chain was profiled in a study of T cell responses to AZD1222 COVID-19 vaccine. The CDR3 is 17 amino acids. In germline, CDR1 is LGHNA, CDR2 YNFKEQ. V lost 4 bases to trimming and J lost 6 bases; unmatched junction nucleotides: 11. A note on this clone: No antigen is known for it.

Produced via immunoSEQ multiplex PCR; TCRdb's table is partial and in-frame only. The sample consists of around 80,000 clones, over 75% of them appearing once. Findings and caveats of the study: Mostly white British, mostly female donors; authors suggested clonal diversity may be underestimated.

The study pooled second doses at about 4 or about 12 weeks. The gene calls are TRBV4-2 and TRBJ1-6; 8 bases fit TRBD1. The input for sequencing was peripheral blood, taken 28 days after the second AZD1222 dose. The source is an adult who received the AZD1222 COVID-19 vaccine. The CDR3 bases are TGTGCCAGCAGCCCTAGACAGGGGTCAGAAATTAATTCACCCCTCCACTTT. It specifies CASSPRQGSEINSPLHF.